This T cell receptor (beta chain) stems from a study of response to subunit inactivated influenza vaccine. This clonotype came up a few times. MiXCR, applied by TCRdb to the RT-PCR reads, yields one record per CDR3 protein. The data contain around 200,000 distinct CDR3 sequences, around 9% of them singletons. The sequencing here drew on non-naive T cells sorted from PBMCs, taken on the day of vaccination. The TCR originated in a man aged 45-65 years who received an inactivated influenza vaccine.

CDR3 sequence reads: CASTGTGPYEQYF. The DNA of the CDR3 is TGCGCCAGCACCGGGACAGGACCCTACGAGCAGTACTTC. The chain couples TRBV10-2 to TRBJ2-7; the match to TRBD1 covers 8 bases. This CDR3 comprises 13 residues. The germline CDR1 and CDR2 sequences are WSHSY and SAAADI. With 7 bases clipped from V and 2 bases from J, the junction kept 4 bases outside the gene matches.